The T cell receptor (beta chain) under discussion was sequenced for a study of OX40 agonist ivuxolimab in advanced cancers. As for the study in general: In this cohort, patients received ivuxolimab, an agonistic anti-OX40 (CD134) antibody. Study conclusions and caveats: Clonal expansion was seen in CD4+ and CD8+ blood T cells by week 6 at 0.1 to 3.0 mg/kg.

Assay: immunoSEQ multiplex PCR; the TCRdb copy retains only in-frame clones and omits some. The sample yields 80,000 or so clones, approximately 89% seen once. As concerns this clone: Its antigen is still unknown.

The V gene lost 4 bases and the J gene lost 1 base, with 10 bases spanning the gap. Germline values: CDR1 SNHLY, CDR2 FYNNEI. This CDR3 contains 14 residues. This chain joins TRBV2 and TRBJ1-1, with D unresolved. The TCR originated in an adult with an advanced solid tumor such as melanoma, head and neck, liver or kidney cancer. The starting material was CD4+ or CD8+ T cells sorted from blood, obtained in a trial of the OX40 agonist ivuxolimab. CDR3 amino acids: CASSVVNWNTEAFF. The DNA for the CDR3 is TGTGCCAGCAGTGTGGTCAACTGGAACACTGAAGCTTTCTTT.